These 29 T cell receptor beta chains originate from one sample sequenced in a study of blood T cell repertoires in COVID-19. Method: immunoSEQ multiplex PCR; TCRdb's copy keeps in-frame clones and lacks some. The sample has around 200,000 clones, approximately 90% seen once. Input material: PBMCs or T cells enriched from blood (not recorded which). The receptor set was obtained from a man between 25 and 39 years old who had recovered from COVID-19.

The rearrangement joins TRBV15 to TRBJ2-1, with D tentatively TRBD2 (6 bases). Germline V gives CDR1 LNHNV, CDR2 YYDKDF (reference sequence). Between the trimmed V and J ends, which lost 1 base and 3 bases, there was a span of 16 bases. The CDR3 totals 17 residues. The CDR3 loop reads CATSRALTSQGYNEQFF. As DNA, the CDR3 is TGTGCCACCAGCAGAGCCCTCACTAGCCAGGGCTACAATGAGCAGTTCTTC.

The rearrangement uses TRBV27 and TRBJ1-1; D is possibly TRBD1 (5 bases). CDR1 and CDR2 from the germline V gene are MNHEY and SMNVEV (reference sequence). This CDR3 is 12 amino acids long. V was trimmed by 6 bases and J by 7 bases, leaving 12 bases between them. CDR3 nucleotides: TGTGCCAGCAGATCAGGGTTTGATGAAGCTTTCTTT. Translated: CASRSGFDEAFF.

The chain employs TRBV7-8 and TRBJ1-2, with 11 positions matching TRBD1. This CDR3 contains 18 residues. J lost 8 bases, V lost 1 base, and 15 bases had no gene match. CDR1 SGHVS and CDR2 FQNEAQ come from the germline V gene. CDR3 protein: CASSLETGTGGFFYGYTF. The CDR3, as DNA: TGTGCCAGCAGCTTAGAAACGGGGACAGGGGGTTTCTTCTACGGCTACACCTTC.

The chain uses TRBV4-2 and TRBJ1-4, with D hard to call. Per germline, CDR1 LGHNA and CDR2 YNFKEQ. The CDR3 is 14 amino acids. Trimming cost V 5 bases and J 4 bases, with 11 bases left between them. The CDR3 region is CASSSPGDNEKLFF. The CDR3 DNA sequence: TGTGCCAGCAGCTCCCCCGGGGATAATGAAAAACTGTTTTTT.

This chain connects TRBV7-2 to TRBJ2-2; 8 nucleotides agree with TRBD1. The V segment lost 3 bases and the J segment 8 bases; nucleotides outside the gene matches: 8. Germline CDR1 is SGHTA and CDR2 is FQGNSA. This CDR3 is built from 15 residues. The DNA for the CDR3 is TGTGCCAGCAGCTTCGTCCAGGGGGCCTTGGGGGAGCTGTTTTTT. Encoded protein: CASSFVQGALGELFF.

V usage is TRBV7-9 and J usage is TRBJ2-1; 7 nucleotides match TRBD2. Per the germline V gene, CDR1 is SEHNR and CDR2 is FQNEAQ (reference sequence). The J segment lost 0 bases and the V segment lost 0 bases, leaving 5 bases of the junction unmatched. This CDR3 spans 17 amino acids. The chain's CDR3 is CASSLAGGGSSYNEQFF. The CDR3 DNA follows: TGTGCCAGCAGCTTAGCGGGAGGCGGGAGCTCCTACAATGAGCAGTTCTTC.

The chain links TRBV19 to TRBJ2-7, with 9 bases identical to TRBD1. Per the germline V gene, CDR1 is LNHDA and CDR2 is SQIVND (reference sequence). V was clipped by 9 bases and J by 0 bases; unmatched bases: 6. The CDR3 sequence is 14 residues long. CDR3 coding DNA: TGTGCCAGCTCCGGACAGGGGAGCTCCTACGAGCAGTACTTC. It codes for CASSGQGSSYEQYF.

This chain joins TRBV5-1 and TRBJ1-2, with 7 bases identical to TRBD1. V gave up 0 bases and J gave up 5 bases; unmatched junction bases: 10. CDR1 SGHRS and CDR2 YFSETQ come from the germline V gene. The CDR3 consists of 16 residues. The CDR3 DNA follows: TGCGCCAGCAGCTTGGCCTCAGAGGGGGCGCGGTATGGCTACACCTTC. Its translation is CASSLASEGARYGYTF.

The V gene is TRBV9, the J gene TRBJ1-6; D is uncertain. Germline CDR1 SGDLS, CDR2 YYNGEE. V gave up 0 bases and J gave up 0 bases, with 7 bases separating them. The CDR3 spans 16 residues. CDR3 protein: CASSVGESSYNSPLHF. The CDR3 nucleotides are TGTGCCAGCAGCGTAGGGGAGAGCTCCTATAATTCACCCCTCCACTTT. Based on the CDR3 plus reference TRBV9 and TRBJ1-6, the full variable domain is DSGVTQTPKHLITATGQRVTLRCSPRSGDLSVYWYQQSLDQGLQFLIQYYNGEERAKGNILERFSAQQFPDLHSELNLSSLELGDSALYFCASSVGESSYNSPLHFGNGTRLTVT.

The rearrangement uses TRBV28 and TRBJ1-5, with D unresolved. Trimming stripped 5 bases from V and 7 bases from J, with 15 bases between. The CDR3 has 14 residues. From germline, CDR1 is MDHEN and CDR2 SYDVKM. CDR3 nucleotides: TGTGCCAGCAGTACGCACGCGAAAAAGCAGCCCCAGCATTTT. This encodes CASSTHAKKQPQHF.

Here the CDR3 DNA reads TGTGCCAGTAGTACGACAGGGGCTTCCGAGCAGTACTTC. It specifies CASSTTGASEQYF. The chain couples TRBV19 to TRBJ2-7, with 8 bases matching TRBD1. The V gene's germline CDR1 is LNHDA and CDR2 SQIVND (reference sequence). The CDR3 contains 13 residues. After removal of 4 bases from V and 6 bases from J, the junction contained 5 bases not matched to a gene.

The chain links TRBV19 to TRBJ1-2; no clear D. CDR1 is LNHDA and CDR2 is SQIVND in the germline V gene (reference sequence). The CDR3 length is 13 residues. The V gene lost 9 bases and the J gene lost 2 bases, with 13 bases spanning the gap. The CDR3 sequence: CASSLVSNYGYTF. The CDR3 DNA is TGTGCCAGCTCCCTTGTGTCCAACTATGGCTACACCTTC.

Concerning this clone: This sample includes further DNA sequences coding for the same CDR3. The rearrangement joins TRBV12-3 or TRBV12-4 to TRBJ1-1, with D possibly being TRBD1 (6 bases). The CDR3 runs to 11 residues. V lost 3 bases and J lost 8, with 7 bases in between. CDR3 DNA: TGTGCCAGCAGTTTTGGGACAGAAGCTTTCTTT. Translation gives CASSFGTEAFF.

V is TRBV5-1 and J is TRBJ1-1; TRBD1 matches at 12 bases. The CDR3 sequence is 16 residues long. V gave up 4 bases and J gave up 0 bases; unmatched junction bases: 4. Germline V gives CDR1 SGHRS, CDR2 YFSETQ. Here the CDR3 DNA reads TGCGCCAGCAGCCTAGGGACAGGGGGCCTGAACACTGAAGCTTTCTTT. It codes for CASSLGTGGLNTEAFF.

J is TRBJ2-1 and V is TRBV7-8; 9 bases are shared with TRBD2. There are 15 residues in the CDR3. V lost 4 bases, J lost 3 bases, and 4 bases stayed unmatched. Germline V gives CDR1 SGHVS, CDR2 FQNEAQ. CDR3 sequence: CASSSKREVYNEQFF. CDR3 coding DNA: TGTGCCAGCAGCTCAAAGCGGGAGGTCTACAATGAGCAGTTCTTC.

This rearrangement joins TRBV18 to TRBJ1-5, with 9 bases identical to TRBD1. V lost 5 bases and J lost 6; bases outside the gene matches: 11. Germline V gives CDR1 KGHSH, CDR2 LQKENI. There are 16 residues in the CDR3. CDR3 in DNA: TGTGCCAGCTCATACACACAGGGGGCCAGGTTTCAGCCCCAGCATTTT. It encodes CASSYTQGARFQPQHF.

This chain uses TRBV12-5 with TRBJ2-3, with 11 nucleotides matching TRBD1. CDR1 and CDR2 from the germline V gene are LGHNT and FRNRAP. This CDR3 comprises 24 residues. The ends lost 3 bases at V and 0 bases at J; junction bases unmatched: 26. CDR3 region: CASGFFSRRRVDRGQGASTDTQYF. In DNA form, the CDR3 reads TGTGCTAGTGGTTTTTTTTCGCGGCGTCGCGTTGATCGAGGACAGGGGGCGAGCACAGATACGCAGTATTTT.

This clone came up once. The gene calls are TRBV11-2 and TRBJ1-4; 8 bases align to TRBD1. The CDR3 is made up of 17 amino acids. The J segment lost 5 bases and the V segment lost 1 base, leaving 9 bases of the junction unmatched. In germline, CDR1 is SGHAT, CDR2 FQNNGV. DNA for the CDR3: TGTGCCAGCAGCTTAGTATTAACAGGGGGGGAGAATGAAAAACTGTTTTTT. Translated, it gives CASSLVLTGGENEKLFF.

The CDR3 region has the DNA TGTGCCAGCAGTTTAGATAGTGGGAGTAATGAAAAACTGTTTTTT. Protein product: CASSLDSGSNEKLFF. The V gene is TRBV28, the J gene TRBJ1-4; D gene uncertain. The CDR3 runs 15 residues. In germline, CDR1 is MDHEN, CDR2 SYDVKM. The V end lost 2 bases, the J end lost 4 bases, and 11 bases lay between the germline ends.

The CDR3 nucleotides read TGTGCCAGCAGCGCCCAGGGGGCTTCTAATTCACCCCTCCACTTT. Its translation: CASSAQGASNSPLHF. The gene calls are TRBV9 and TRBJ1-6, with 8 bases aligning to TRBD1. The junction had 5 bases not matched to a gene; V was cut back by 3 bases and J by 6 bases. CDR3 size: 15 residues. Germline CDR1 is SGDLS and CDR2 is YYNGEE.

The V and J genes are TRBV30 and TRBJ1-6; D call uncertain. The CDR3 is 14 amino acids. The germline CDR1 and CDR2 sequences are GTSNPN and SVGIG (reference sequence). Trimming pared 2 bases from V and 3 bases from J, leaving 8 bases between. CDR3 protein: CAWSIEGYNSPLHF. The DNA of the CDR3 is TGTGCCTGGAGTATAGAGGGCTATAATTCACCCCTCCACTTT.

V and J are TRBV4-1 and TRBJ1-1; a weak D match, TRBD1 (5 bases). Germline V gene lookup returns CDR1 MGHRA and CDR2 YSYEKL. V gave up 10 bases and J gave up 4 bases, with 31 bases separating them. CDR3 length equals 18 residues. CDR3 in amino acids: CATRRRGGLTGGGTEAFF. The CDR3 DNA reads as TGCGCCACCCGGAGAAGAGGAGGGCTAACGGGGGGGGGCACTGAAGCTTTCTTT.

This clone was detected a few times. The chain couples TRBV19 to TRBJ1-1; D gene unclear. The germline V and J ends were trimmed by 3 bases and 1 base, with 9 bases remaining between them. The CDR3 covers 14 residues. In germline, CDR1 is LNHDA, CDR2 SQIVND (reference sequence). Here the CDR3 reads CASSMRHANTEAFF. The CDR3 coding sequence is TGTGCCAGTAGTATGAGACACGCGAACACTGAAGCTTTCTTT.

This clone was seen a single time. The chain carries TRBV4-1 and TRBJ1-2; D gene unclear. V was shortened by 6 bases and J by 4 bases, with 15 bases between the two germline ends. Germline V CDR1 and CDR2: MGHRA, YSYEKL. The CDR3 is 14 amino acids. CDR3 DNA sequence: TGCGCCAGCAGAATGGGCTTTCAGGCCTATGGCTACACCTTC. Translated, it gives CASRMGFQAYGYTF.

The rearrangement uses TRBV3-1 (or the pseudogene TRBV3-2) and TRBJ2-5; possible D gene TRBD2, 6 bases. From germline, CDR1 is LGHDT and CDR2 YNNKEL (reference sequence). V was clipped by 4 bases and J by 5 bases, with 14 bases between them. This CDR3 region has 14 residues. CDR3 DNA: TGTGCCAGCAGCCCCGTCGGCGGGGTGGAGACCCAGTACTTC. This translates into CASSPVGGVETQYF.

The chain carries TRBV2 and TRBJ1-2; perhaps TRBD1 as D (6 bases). There are 15 residues in the CDR3. Between the trimmed V and J ends, which lost 3 bases and 2 bases, there was a span of 13 bases. Germline CDR1 and CDR2: SNHLY and FYNNEI. The CDR3 DNA sequence: TGTGCCAGCAGTGATGGTTTCAGGGGAAACTATGGCTACACCTTC. This codes for CASSDGFRGNYGYTF.

CDR3 coding DNA: TGTGCCAGCTTCAGGAGGGAGGGGGGGACGCAGTATTTT. This codes for CASFRREGGTQYF. The chain uses TRBV28 and TRBJ2-3; maybe TRBD2 (7 bases). Trimming stripped 8 bases from V and 9 bases from J, with 18 bases between. This CDR3 spans 13 amino acids. Germline CDR1 and CDR2: MDHEN and SYDVKM.

The chain combines TRBV3-1 (or the pseudogene TRBV3-2) with TRBJ2-7, with D perhaps matching TRBD2 (5 bases). CDR1 and CDR2 from the germline V gene are LGHDT and YNNKEL (reference sequence). The CDR3 sequence is 14 residues long. V lost 4 bases to trimming and J lost 6 bases, with 16 bases between them. CDR3 residues: CASSPTGRGIEQYF. CDR3 in DNA: TGTGCCAGCAGCCCGACTGGACGAGGGATCGAGCAGTACTTC.

The CDR3 spells CSVVVGTVTEAFF. Here the CDR3 DNA reads TGCAGCGTTGTGGTGGGGACAGTGACTGAAGCTTTCTTT. The chain links TRBV29-1 to TRBJ1-1, with 7 bases identical to TRBD1. Looked up from germline, CDR1 is SQVTM and CDR2 is ANQGSEA. Trimming removed 4 bases from V and 5 bases from J; junction bases left unmatched: 7. The CDR3 covers 13 residues.